This T cell receptor (beta chain) was obtained from a study of cytotoxic CD8 clonotypes in ibrutinib-treated CLL. Study-level background: In all, 10 to 11 patients were relapsed/refractory, some 14 were treatment-naive and roughly 18 were IGHV unmutated. Samples showed on average about 240,000 productive templates and about 100,000 productive rearrangements.

CDR1 and CDR2 (germline): SGDLS, YYNGEE. The CDR3 is 14 amino acids. V was clipped by 0 bases and J by 5 bases, with 11 bases between them. Clones were sequenced by immunoSEQ multiplex PCR, and TCRdb holds only the in-frame ones, with some missing. The sample shows under 40,000 clones, 49% of them seen only once. This clone has a single count. The clonotype comes from a human donor with chronic lymphocytic leukemia. The chain employs TRBV9 and TRBJ1-2, with D possibly matching TRBD1 (5 bases). The material was PBMCs, obtained before ibrutinib treatment. The CDR3 reads CASSVEGDPYGYTF. CDR3 DNA: TGTGCCAGCAGCGTAGAAGGGGATCCATATGGCTACACCTTC. The variable domain in full, completed from reference TRBV9 and TRBJ1-2, reads DSGVTQTPKHLITATGQRVTLRCSPRSGDLSVYWYQQSLDQGLQFLIQYYNGEERAKGNILERFSAQQFPDLHSELNLSSLELGDSALYFCASSVEGDPYGYTFGSGTRLTVV.